These 32 T cell receptor beta chains were all obtained from the same sample, sequenced in a study of T cell responses to AZD1222 COVID-19 vaccine. The assay was immunoSEQ multiplex PCR, and TCRdb's table has in-frame clones only and misses some. The sample holds approximately 170,000 clones, approximately 86% seen once. Sequenced material: peripheral blood, taken 28 days after the second AZD1222 dose. The receptors were gathered from an adult who received the AZD1222 COVID-19 vaccine.

This chain uses TRBV5-1 with TRBJ1-1; D uncertain. The CDR3 is 12 residues long. CDR1 is SGHRS and CDR2 is YFSETQ in the germline V gene. The germline V and J ends were trimmed by 0 bases and 8 bases, with 8 bases remaining between them. This CDR3 is CASSLGVGEAFF. In nucleotides, the CDR3 is TGCGCCAGCAGCTTGGGGGTGGGAGAAGCTTTCTTT.

V is TRBV7-2 and J is TRBJ2-5, with 12 bases identical to TRBD2. The CDR3 spans 16 residues. V dropped 5 bases and J dropped 1; count of bases not matched to a gene: 5. Germline V gene sequence: CDR1 SGHTA, CDR2 FQGNSA. CDR3 coding DNA: TGTGCCAGCAGCACCCGGACTAGCGGGGTCCAAGAGACCCAGTACTTC. This codes for CASSTRTSGVQETQYF.

This chain links TRBV30 with TRBJ2-5; D might be TRBD2 (5 bases). The germline V gene has CDR1 GTSNPN and CDR2 SVGIG (reference sequence). CDR3 length equals 15 residues. With 3 bases removed from V and 13 bases from J, the gap between germline ends came to 27 bases. In DNA, the CDR3 is TGTGCCTGGAGAACTAGTTCCTTGATGACTTCGCGATGGTACTTC. Translated: CAWRTSSLMTSRWYF.

The rearrangement links TRBV30 to TRBJ2-7, with a tentative D call TRBD1 (6 bases). The ends were cut back, 3 bases at V and 2 bases at J, with 8 bases in the middle. Germline-derived CDR1 and CDR2 are GTSNPN and SVGIG (reference sequence). The CDR3 is 12 amino acids. The CDR3 here is CAWSRTAYEQYF. Written as DNA, the CDR3 is TGTGCCTGGAGCCGGACAGCCTACGAGCAGTACTTC.

This clone has a single count. The CDR3 DNA reads as TGTGCCAGCTCACCACTCCGGCTAGGGTCCTACAATGAGCAGTTCTTC. Amino acids: CASSPLRLGSYNEQFF. The V and J genes are TRBV18 and TRBJ2-1; D remains ambiguous. Looked up from germline, CDR1 is KGHSH and CDR2 is LQKENI. The ends were cut back, 1 base at V and 1 base at J, with 11 bases in the middle. The CDR3 covers 16 residues.

The V and J genes are TRBV5-4 and TRBJ2-7; TRBD2 matches 8 bases. The junction had 5 bases not matched to a gene; V was cut back by 6 bases and J by 3 bases. The germline V gene encodes CDR1 SGHNT and CDR2 YYREEE (reference sequence). The CDR3 spans 13 residues. The CDR3 sequence: CASTSRGGYEQYF. The CDR3 region has the DNA TGTGCCAGCACCTCACGGGGGGGCTACGAGCAGTACTTC.

The chain uses TRBV9 and TRBJ1-2; 10 positions agree with TRBD1. Germline V gene data show CDR1 as SGDLS and CDR2 as YYNGEE. The CDR3 contains 18 residues. V dropped 3 bases and J dropped 4; count of bases not matched to a gene: 15. CDR3 amino acids: CASSGTGGTQHPIYGYTF. DNA for the CDR3: TGTGCCAGCAGCGGGACAGGGGGGACCCAGCATCCCATCTATGGCTACACCTTC.

The chain recombines TRBV7-2 with TRBJ2-5; TRBD1 agrees at 7 bases. The CDR3 has 14 residues. The ends lost 4 bases at V and 10 bases at J; junction bases unmatched: 12. Germline lookup yields CDR1 SGHTA and CDR2 FQGNSA. The DNA for the CDR3 is TGTGCCAGCAGCTCCCCCGGGACAGTGATAGGCCAGTACTTC. Translation gives CASSSPGTVIGQYF.

V usage is TRBV30 and J usage is TRBJ1-2, with 7 bases fitting TRBD1. There are 12 residues in the CDR3. With 8 bases clipped from V and 3 bases from J, the junction kept 6 bases outside the gene matches. Germline V gene sequence: CDR1 GTSNPN, CDR2 SVGIG (reference sequence). The CDR3 reads CAKRGHDYGYTF. For the CDR3, the DNA is TGTGCCAAGAGGGGGCACGACTATGGCTACACCTTC.

The V gene is TRBV11-3, the J gene TRBJ2-7; TRBD1 agrees at 7 bases. J gave up 4 bases and V 4 bases, and 7 bases lay outside the gene matches. The CDR3 consists of 14 residues. Germline CDR1 SGHNT, CDR2 YENEEA. In nucleotides, the CDR3 is TGTGCCAGCAGCTCTGCCGGGACAGATTACGAGCAGTACTTC. Its translation: CASSSAGTDYEQYF.

This clone was recorded a few times. The chain employs TRBV19 and TRBJ2-1; possible D gene TRBD2, 5 bases. V was clipped by 5 bases and J by 2 bases, with 13 bases between them. The CDR3 has 15 amino acids. Germline CDR1 and CDR2: LNHDA and SQIVND (reference sequence). The CDR3 here is CASSLQSGPYNEQFF. Here the CDR3 DNA reads TGTGCCAGTAGTCTCCAGAGCGGTCCCTACAATGAGCAGTTCTTC.

The chain links TRBV30 to TRBJ2-2; TRBD1 matches 7 bases. Germline CDR1 reads GTSNPN; CDR2 reads SVGIG (reference sequence). V trimming: 5 bases; J trimming: 6 bases; junction bases outside the gene matches: 6. The CDR3 runs to 13 residues. The CDR3: CAWGRGPPGELFF. The CDR3 coding sequence is TGTGCCTGGGGAAGGGGGCCCCCCGGGGAGCTGTTTTTT.

The chain employs TRBV7-9 and TRBJ1-2, with TRBD1 identical over 9 bases. J lost 4 bases, V lost 5 bases, and 8 bases had no gene match. Germline V gene sequence: CDR1 SEHNR, CDR2 FQNEAQ (reference sequence). The CDR3 has 15 residues. The DNA for the CDR3 is TGTGCCAGCAGCCGCTCACAGGGGGCCGGCTATGGCTACACCTTC. Its protein product is CASSRSQGAGYGYTF. Drawing the rest from reference TRBV7-9 and TRBJ1-2, the complete variable domain is DTGVSQNPRHKITKRGQNVTFRCDPISEHNRLYWYRQTLGQGPEFLTYFQNEAQLEKSRLLSDRFSAERPKGSFSTLEIQRTEQGDSAMYLCASSRSQGAGYGYTFGSGTRLTVV.

The chain is built from TRBV11-2 and TRBJ2-1; 7 bases fit TRBD2. Unmatched junction bases numbered 11, after V lost 0 bases and J lost 0 bases. Germline CDR1 reads SGHAT; CDR2 reads FQNNGV. The CDR3 length is 19 residues. The CDR3 loop reads CASSLEGGSILSSYNEQFF. The CDR3 DNA reads as TGTGCCAGCAGCTTAGAGGGGGGGAGCATATTGAGCTCCTACAATGAGCAGTTCTTC.

This clone appeared a single time. The chain uses TRBV9 and TRBJ1-1; D unclear. Trimming took off 0 bases at V and 6 bases at J, with 9 bases between the two ends. In germline, CDR1 is SGDLS, CDR2 YYNGEE. The CDR3 totals 13 residues. CDR3 sequence: CASSVGRFSEAFF. The CDR3 nucleotides read TGTGCCAGCAGCGTAGGTAGGTTCTCTGAAGCTTTCTTT.

The CDR3 spells CASSERGGAAYNEQFF. Here the CDR3 DNA reads TGTGCCAGCAGTGAGCGAGGGGGGGCCGCCTACAATGAGCAGTTCTTC. The chain is built from TRBV6-1 and TRBJ2-1; D is perhaps TRBD2 (7 bases). CDR1 and CDR2 from the germline V gene are MNHNS and SASEGT. The CDR3 is made up of 16 amino acids. V shed 3 bases and J shed 2 bases, with 14 bases lying between them.

In DNA form, the CDR3 reads TGTGCCAGCAGTGACAGTTCGGTGTTTGGCTACACCTTC. Its protein is CASSDSSVFGYTF. This chain links TRBV6-1 with TRBJ1-2; the D is unclear. Germline V lookup: CDR1 MNHNS, CDR2 SASEGT. V lost 3 bases, J lost 7 bases, and 12 bases lay in between. This CDR3 has 13 residues.

Worth noting for this clone: This sample includes further DNA sequences coding for the same CDR3. V usage is TRBV12-3 or TRBV12-4 and J usage is TRBJ1-1; D unclear. Trimming pared 3 bases from V and 1 base from J, leaving 6 bases between. The CDR3 length is 13 residues. CDR3 protein: CASSFNRNTEAFF. The CDR3 DNA follows: TGTGCCAGCAGTTTTAATAGGAACACTGAAGCTTTCTTT.

The chain employs TRBV15 and TRBJ1-5; D not certain. V lost 0 bases and J lost 6, with 12 bases in between. The CDR3 covers 15 residues. CDR1 is LNHNV and CDR2 is YYDKDF in the germline V gene (reference sequence). The CDR3: CATSRDGGLGQPQHF. CDR3 nucleotide sequence: TGTGCCACCAGCAGAGATGGCGGGCTGGGTCAGCCCCAGCATTTT.

V is TRBV7-2 and J is TRBJ2-3; a possible D gene is TRBD2 (6 bases). The CDR3 is 15 residues long. The V and J ends lost 1 base and 7 bases respectively, with 15 bases between them. CDR1 and CDR2 (germline): SGHTA, FQGNSA. The CDR3 DNA reads as TGTGCCAGCAGCTTAGTCCGGGACTTTTCAAATACGCAGTATTTT. It codes for CASSLVRDFSNTQYF.

This clone was seen a few times. The rearrangement joins TRBV6-5 to TRBJ2-7; D is possibly TRBD1 or TRBD2 (5 bases each). V lost 11 bases and J lost 3, with 20 bases in between. The germline CDR1 and CDR2 sequences are MNHEY and SVGAGI. The CDR3 runs to 14 residues. The CDR3 DNA is TGTGCCGCATCGACCGGTTGGGGACGCTACGAGCAGTACTTC. This codes for CAASTGWGRYEQYF.

This clone is medium-sized (0.01 to 0.1%) within its sample. The chain has TRBV6-5 and TRBJ2-5; D gene uncertain. This CDR3 has 13 amino acids. In germline, CDR1 is MNHEY, CDR2 SVGAGI. The ends were cut back, 0 bases at V and 5 bases at J, with 7 bases in the middle. The CDR3 is CASSYSDGETQYF. The CDR3 region has the DNA TGTGCCAGCAGTTACTCCGACGGTGAGACCCAGTACTTC.

The CDR3 is CASSLGGAGWNSPLHF. DNA of the CDR3: TGTGCCAGCAGCTTAGGGGGGGCCGGCTGGAATTCACCCCTCCACTTT. V and J are TRBV11-2 and TRBJ1-6, with D tentatively TRBD1 (6 bases). Germline CDR1 and CDR2: SGHAT and FQNNGV. V gave up 1 base and J gave up 7 bases, with 14 bases separating them. This CDR3 contains 16 residues.

The rearrangement joins TRBV3-1 (or the pseudogene TRBV3-2) to TRBJ2-5; 9 bases are a match to TRBD2. The J segment lost 5 bases and the V segment lost 1 base, leaving 8 bases of the junction unmatched. Germline loops: CDR1 LGHDT, CDR2 YNNKEL (reference sequence). The CDR3 covers 16 residues. The CDR3 bases are TGTGCCAGCAGCCAAGCCCTGCGGGGGGGGGACGAGACCCAGTACTTC. Translation gives CASSQALRGGDETQYF.

The CDR3 region is CASTRGLSEQYF. In DNA, the CDR3 is TGTGCCAGCACTCGGGGCTTAAGCGAGCAGTACTTC. The chain links TRBV6-6 to TRBJ2-7; D could derive from TRBD1 or TRBD2 (5 bases each). Germline V gives CDR1 MNHNY, CDR2 SVGAGI (reference sequence). Trimming removed 7 bases at V and 6 bases at J, with 13 bases between. The CDR3 has 12 residues.

With respect to this clone: Within the sample, other DNA sequences also encode this same CDR3. The chain carries TRBV5-1 and TRBJ1-1; 8 bases are shared with TRBD1. The CDR3 is made up of 14 amino acids. The germline CDR1 and CDR2 sequences are SGHRS and YFSETQ. The V segment lost 0 bases and the J segment 4 bases; nucleotides outside the gene matches: 2. The DNA of the CDR3 is TGCGCCAGCAGCTTGGACAGGGGGGGCACTGAAGCTTTCTTT. Translation gives CASSLDRGGTEAFF.

The genes are TRBV6-5 and TRBJ1-4; D is undetermined. The length of the CDR3 is 13 residues. Germline V CDR1 and CDR2: MNHEY, SVGAGI. V was cut by 8 bases and J by 0 bases, with 7 bases left in between. This CDR3 is CASPNATNEKLFF. The CDR3 bases are TGTGCCAGCCCGAATGCAACTAATGAAAAACTGTTTTTT.

J is TRBJ2-5 and V is TRBV5-4; TRBD2 aligns across 11 bases. The J segment lost 3 bases and the V segment lost 3 bases, leaving 4 bases of the junction unmatched. The CDR3 is made up of 15 amino acids. Germline V gives CDR1 SGHNT, CDR2 YYREEE (reference sequence). The CDR3 coding sequence is TGTGCCAGCAGCTCCCTAGCGGGGGGAAAAGAGACCCAGTACTTC. Translation gives CASSSLAGGKETQYF.

This clone was recorded only once. This chain links TRBV19 with TRBJ2-3; perhaps TRBD2 as D (7 bases). Germline V gene lookup returns CDR1 LNHDA and CDR2 SQIVND (reference sequence). The V and J ends lost 3 bases and 0 bases respectively, with 13 bases between them. The CDR3 is 16 amino acids. CDR3 loop: CASSIFGGPSTDTQYF. In DNA form, the CDR3 reads TGTGCCAGTAGTATTTTCGGGGGGCCCAGCACAGATACGCAGTATTTT.

The sample holds one count of this clone. This rearrangement joins TRBV6-1 to TRBJ2-1, with 9 positions matching TRBD2. Germline CDR1 reads MNHNS; CDR2 reads SASEGT. J was trimmed by 4 bases and V by 1 base; bases with no gene match: 2. CDR3 length equals 15 residues. DNA of the CDR3: TGTGCCAGCAGTGAAGGGCTAGCGGGGTACAATGAGCAGTTCTTC. It translates to CASSEGLAGYNEQFF.

This chain links TRBV4-2 with TRBJ1-1, with D maybe TRBD1 (5 bases). V dropped 1 base and J dropped 7 bases, with 13 bases sitting between them. Germline V lookup: CDR1 LGHNA, CDR2 YNFKEQ. This CDR3 is built from 14 residues. CDR3 sequence (DNA): TGTGCCAGCAGCCAAGGGGGCGGTGAACTTGAAGCTTTCTTT. It translates to CASSQGGGELEAFF.

The J gene is TRBJ1-1, the V gene TRBV27; D uncertain. The V gene lost 6 bases and the J gene lost 3 bases, with 5 bases spanning the gap. The CDR3 totals 11 residues. CDR1 MNHEY and CDR2 SMNVEV come from the germline V gene (reference sequence). The CDR3 DNA reads as TGTGCCAGCAGAAGCTACACTGAAGCTTTCTTT. Residues: CASRSYTEAFF.